The clone carrying this TCR beta chain was seen once. Germline V gene sequence: CDR1 MDHEN, CDR2 SYDVKM. There are 14 residues in the CDR3. V shed 6 bases and J shed 5 bases, with 15 bases lying between them. Using immunoSEQ multiplex PCR, the repertoire was profiled, and TCRdb retains in-frame clones only, with some absent. Among 180,000 or so clones listed, approximately 90% were seen once. The sample comes from a study of blood T cell repertoires in COVID-19. Study at large: The United States, Italy and Spain were the sources of the acute and convalescent COVID-19 samples.

The participants were between about 18 and 90 years old and came from roughly 25 US areas. This TCR derives from a young woman who had recovered from COVID-19. The sample consisted of PBMCs or T cells enriched from blood (not recorded which). The J gene is TRBJ2-3, the V gene TRBV28; the D gene is possibly TRBD1 (5 bases). The chain's CDR3 is CASRPPQGQDTQYF. For the CDR3, the DNA is TGTGCCAGCAGGCCGCCCCAGGGCCAAGATACGCAGTATTTT.